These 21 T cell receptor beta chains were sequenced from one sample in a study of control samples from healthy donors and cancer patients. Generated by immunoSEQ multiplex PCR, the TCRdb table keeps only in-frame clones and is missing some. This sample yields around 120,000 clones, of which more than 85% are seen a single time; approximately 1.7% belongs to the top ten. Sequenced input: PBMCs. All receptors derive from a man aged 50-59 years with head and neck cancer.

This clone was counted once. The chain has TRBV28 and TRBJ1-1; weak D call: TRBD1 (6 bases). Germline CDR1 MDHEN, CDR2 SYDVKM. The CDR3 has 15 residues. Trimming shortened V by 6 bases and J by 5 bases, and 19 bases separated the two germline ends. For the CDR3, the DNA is TGTGCCAGCAGCTCCCTACAGGGTAAGAGAACTGAAGCTTTCTTT. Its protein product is CASSSLQGKRTEAFF.

CDR3: CASSEDWIYGYTF. The CDR3 nucleotides are TGTGCCAGCTCAGAGGACTGGATCTATGGCTACACCTTC. The chain has TRBV18 and TRBJ1-2, with D hard to call. CDR3 length: 13 residues. V lost 5 bases and J lost 4, with 11 bases in between. Germline V gene sequence: CDR1 KGHSH, CDR2 LQKENI. The entire variable domain, with the rest obtained from reference TRBV18 and TRBJ1-2, is as follows: NAGVMQNPRHLVRRRGQEARLRCSPMKGHSHVYWYRQLPEEGLKFMVYLQKENIIDESGMPKERFSAEFPKEGPSILRIQQVVRGDSAAYFCASSEDWIYGYTFGSGTRLTVV.

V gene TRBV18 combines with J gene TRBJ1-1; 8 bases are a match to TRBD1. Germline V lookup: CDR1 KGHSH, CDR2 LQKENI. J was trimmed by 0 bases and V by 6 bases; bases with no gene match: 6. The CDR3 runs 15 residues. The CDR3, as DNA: TGTGCCAGCTCCTACAGGGGGAAGCTGAACACTGAAGCTTTCTTT. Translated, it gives CASSYRGKLNTEAFF.

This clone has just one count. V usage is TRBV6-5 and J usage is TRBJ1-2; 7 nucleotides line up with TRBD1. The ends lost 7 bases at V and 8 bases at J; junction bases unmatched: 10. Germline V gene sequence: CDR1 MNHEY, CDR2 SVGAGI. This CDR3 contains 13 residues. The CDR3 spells CASTASQGRGYTF. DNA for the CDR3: TGTGCCAGCACCGCATCACAGGGGCGCGGCTACACCTTC.

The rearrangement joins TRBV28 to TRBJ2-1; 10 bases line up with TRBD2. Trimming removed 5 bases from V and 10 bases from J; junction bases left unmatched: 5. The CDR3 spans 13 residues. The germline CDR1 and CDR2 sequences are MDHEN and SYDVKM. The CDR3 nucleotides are TGTGCCAGCAGTAGCGGGGGGGCGTTGGAGCAGTTCTTC. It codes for CASSSGGALEQFF.

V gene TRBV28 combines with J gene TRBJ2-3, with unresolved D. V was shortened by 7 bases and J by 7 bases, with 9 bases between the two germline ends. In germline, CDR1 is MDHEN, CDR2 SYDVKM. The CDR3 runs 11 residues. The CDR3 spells CASNERHTQYF. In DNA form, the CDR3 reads TGTGCCAGCAATGAGAGGCATACGCAGTATTTT.

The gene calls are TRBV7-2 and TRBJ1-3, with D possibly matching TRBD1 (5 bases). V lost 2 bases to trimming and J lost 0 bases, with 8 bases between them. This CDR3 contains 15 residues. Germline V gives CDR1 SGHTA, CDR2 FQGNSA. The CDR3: CASSLRDSSGNTIYF. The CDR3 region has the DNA TGTGCCAGCAGCTTAAGAGACAGCTCTGGAAACACCATATATTTT.

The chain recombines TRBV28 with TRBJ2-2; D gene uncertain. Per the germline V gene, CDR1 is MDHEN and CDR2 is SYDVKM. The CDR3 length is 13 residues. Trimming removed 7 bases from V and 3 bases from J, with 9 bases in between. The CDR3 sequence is CASTPRDTGELFF. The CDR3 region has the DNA TGTGCCAGCACCCCCCGGGACACCGGGGAGCTGTTTTTT.

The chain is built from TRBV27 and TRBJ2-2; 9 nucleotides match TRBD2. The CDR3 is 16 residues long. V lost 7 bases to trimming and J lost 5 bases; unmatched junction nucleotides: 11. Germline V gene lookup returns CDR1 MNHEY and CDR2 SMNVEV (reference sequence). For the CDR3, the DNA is TGTGCCAGCAAACTCTCGGCGGGGGGGAAAACCGGGGAGCTGTTTTTT. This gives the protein CASKLSAGGKTGELFF.

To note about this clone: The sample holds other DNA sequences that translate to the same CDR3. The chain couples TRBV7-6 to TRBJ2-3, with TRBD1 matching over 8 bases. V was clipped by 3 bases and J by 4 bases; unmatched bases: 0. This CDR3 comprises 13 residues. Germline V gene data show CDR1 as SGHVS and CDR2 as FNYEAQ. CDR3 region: CASSLTGADTQYF. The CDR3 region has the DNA TGTGCCAGCAGCTTGACAGGGGCAGATACGCAGTATTTT.

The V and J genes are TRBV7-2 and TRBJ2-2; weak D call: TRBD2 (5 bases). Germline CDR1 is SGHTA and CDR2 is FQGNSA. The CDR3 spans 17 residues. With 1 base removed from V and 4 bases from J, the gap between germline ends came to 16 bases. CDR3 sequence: CASSLVSGISRTGELFF. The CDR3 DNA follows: TGTGCCAGCAGCTTAGTTTCGGGGATAAGTCGCACCGGGGAGCTGTTTTTT.

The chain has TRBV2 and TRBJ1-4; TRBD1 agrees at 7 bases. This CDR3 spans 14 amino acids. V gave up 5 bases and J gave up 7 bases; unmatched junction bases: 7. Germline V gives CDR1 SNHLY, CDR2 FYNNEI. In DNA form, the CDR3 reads TGTGCCAGCAGTCCCAGGGGGGGGAGTGAAAAACTGTTTTTT. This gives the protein CASSPRGGSEKLFF.

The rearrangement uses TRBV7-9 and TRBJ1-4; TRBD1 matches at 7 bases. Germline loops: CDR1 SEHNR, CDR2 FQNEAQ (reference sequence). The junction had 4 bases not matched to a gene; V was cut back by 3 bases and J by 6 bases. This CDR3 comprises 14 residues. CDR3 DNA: TGTGCCAGCAGCTTCCAGGGGGAATATGAAAAACTGTTTTTT. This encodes CASSFQGEYEKLFF.

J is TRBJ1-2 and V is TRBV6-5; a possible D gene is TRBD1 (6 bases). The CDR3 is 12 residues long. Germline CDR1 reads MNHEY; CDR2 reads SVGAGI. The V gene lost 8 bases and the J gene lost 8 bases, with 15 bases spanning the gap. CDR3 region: CASLRAGEGYTF. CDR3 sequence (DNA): TGTGCCAGCCTGCGGGCAGGGGAAGGCTACACCTTC.

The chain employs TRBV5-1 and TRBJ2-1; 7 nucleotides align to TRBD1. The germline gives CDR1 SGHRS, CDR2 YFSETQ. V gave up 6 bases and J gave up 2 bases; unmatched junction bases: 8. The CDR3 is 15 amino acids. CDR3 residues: CASKIEGATYNEQFF. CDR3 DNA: TGCGCCAGCAAAATCGAGGGGGCTACCTACAATGAGCAGTTCTTC.

The CDR3 here is CASSSGWAYEQYF. CDR3 DNA: TGTGCCAGCAGCAGCGGATGGGCCTACGAGCAGTACTTC. The chain joins TRBV4-2 to TRBJ2-7, with D possibly matching TRBD2 (5 bases). This CDR3 comprises 13 residues. The V end lost 5 bases, the J end lost 2 bases, and 10 bases lay between the germline ends. The germline V gene has CDR1 LGHNA and CDR2 YNFKEQ.

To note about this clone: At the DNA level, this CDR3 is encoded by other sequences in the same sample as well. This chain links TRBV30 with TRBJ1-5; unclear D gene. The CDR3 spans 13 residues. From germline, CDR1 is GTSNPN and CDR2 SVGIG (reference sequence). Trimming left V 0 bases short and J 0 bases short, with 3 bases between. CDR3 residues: CAWSVGSNQPQHF. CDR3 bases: TGTGCCTGGAGTGTAGGTAGCAATCAGCCCCAGCATTTT.

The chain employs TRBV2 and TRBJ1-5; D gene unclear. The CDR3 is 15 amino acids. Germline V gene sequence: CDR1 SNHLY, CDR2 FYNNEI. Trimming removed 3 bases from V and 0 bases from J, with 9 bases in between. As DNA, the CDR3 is TGTGCCAGCAGTGACCACAGAAATAGCAATCAGCCCCAGCATTTT. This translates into CASSDHRNSNQPQHF.

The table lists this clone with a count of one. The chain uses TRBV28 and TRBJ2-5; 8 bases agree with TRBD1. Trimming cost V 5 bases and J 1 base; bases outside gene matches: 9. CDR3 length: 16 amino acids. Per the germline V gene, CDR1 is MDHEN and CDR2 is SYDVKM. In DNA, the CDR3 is TGTGCCAGCAGTCAACCCCCCGGGACAGGCCAAGAGACCCAGTACTTC. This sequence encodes CASSQPPGTGQETQYF.

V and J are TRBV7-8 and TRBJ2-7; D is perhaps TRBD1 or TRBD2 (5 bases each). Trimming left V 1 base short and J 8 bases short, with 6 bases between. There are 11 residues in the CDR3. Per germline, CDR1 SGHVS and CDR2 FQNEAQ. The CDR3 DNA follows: TGTGCCAGCAGCTTAGTGGGACAGCAGTACTTC. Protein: CASSLVGQQYF.

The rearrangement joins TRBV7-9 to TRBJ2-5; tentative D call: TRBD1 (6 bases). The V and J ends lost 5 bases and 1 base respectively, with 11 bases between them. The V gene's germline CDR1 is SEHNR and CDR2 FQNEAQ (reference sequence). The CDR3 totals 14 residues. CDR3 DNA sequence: TGTGCCAGCAGCCCCGACAGGTTCCAAGAGACCCAGTACTTC. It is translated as CASSPDRFQETQYF.